This is a list of T cell receptor beta chains from one sample in a study of T-cell reconstitution after alpha-beta-depleted transplantation in children. TCRdb re-called the PCR reads through MiXCR, storing one row per CDR3 protein. The sample contains more than 200,000 distinct CDR3 sequences, approximately 15% of which appear only once. The sample consisted of PBMCs, mostly from graft donor cells, taken 360 days after TCRalphabeta/CD19-depleted stem cell transplant. The receptors were gathered from a male patient under 10 years old who had a stem cell transplant for acute lymphoblastic leukemia, so the T cells may come from the graft donor. CDR3s include the opening cysteine and the closing phenylalanine or tryptophan. D genes are given only for firm matches. Clone size, where shown, is once, few, many, or a class for clones that have expanded.

d_gene	v_gene	j_gene	abundance	CDR3aa	CDR3nt
-	TRBV10-2	TRBJ1-2	few	CASSGGIYGYTF	TGCGCCAGCAGTGGCGGGATCTATGGCTACACCTTC
-	TRBV19	TRBJ2-1	-	CASSIVTVWKGEQFF	TGTGCCAGTAGTATAGTTACAGTCTGGAAGGGTGAGCAGTTCTTC
-	TRBV6-2/TRBV6-3	TRBJ2-5	-	CASTTYQETQYF	TGTGCCAGCACCACGTACCAAGAGACCCAGTACTTC
-	TRBV7-8	TRBJ2-4	-	CASSLALGQGWAKNIQYF	TGTGCCAGCAGCTTAGCCCTCGGGCAGGGGTGGGCCAAAAACATTCAGTACTTC
-	TRBV5-1	TRBJ2-1	many	CASSLAGLLGFVNEQFF	TGCGCCAGCAGCTTGGCCGGACTCCTCGGTTTTGTTAATGAGCAGTTCTTC
TRBD1	TRBV5-1	TRBJ2-7	-	CASSQGTGAFPGEQYF	TGCGCCAGCAGCCAGGGGACAGGGGCCTTTCCCGGCGAGCAGTACTTC
-	TRBV12-3/TRBV12-4	TRBJ2-6	-	CASSPNHRMNSGANVLTF	TGTGCCAGCAGCCCCAACCACAGGATGAACTCTGGGGCCAACGTCCTGACTTTC
TRBD1	TRBV28	TRBJ2-3	many	CASSSGQNTDTQYF	TGTGCCAGCAGTTCGGGACAGAACACAGATACGCAGTATTTT
-	TRBV29-1	TRBJ2-3	-	CSVAGTPRDTQYF	TGCAGCGTTGCGGGCACCCCGCGGGATACGCAGTATTTT
-	TRBV5-5	TRBJ1-6	few	CASSLPGGRSPLHF	TGTGCCAGCAGCTTGCCCGGGGGACGTTCACCCCTCCACTTT
-	TRBV5-1	TRBJ2-5	few	CASRPGTQETQYF	TGCGCCAGCAGACCGGGGACCCAAGAGACCCAGTACTTC
TRBD2	TRBV5-1	TRBJ2-7	few	CASSSSGGTYEQYF	TGCGCCAGCAGCTCCTCGGGGGGGACCTACGAGCAGTACTTC
-	TRBV4-1	TRBJ1-1	many	CASSLFSQENTEAFF	TGCGCCAGCAGCCTATTTTCGCAAGAGAACACTGAAGCTTTCTTT
-	TRBV2	TRBJ2-1	-	CASSEGRWGNEQFF	TGTGCCAGCAGTGAGGGTCGTTGGGGAAATGAGCAGTTCTTC
TRBD2	TRBV7-2	TRBJ2-3	few	CASSLGGRPSSTDTQYF	TGTGCCAGCAGCTTAGGCGGGAGACCTTCTAGCACAGATACGCAGTATTTT
TRBD1	TRBV7-9	TRBJ1-2	few	CASSLGQGLYGYTF	TGTGCCAGCAGCTTGGGACAGGGCCTCTATGGCTACACCTTC
-	TRBV4-1	TRBJ2-3	-	CASSQGRGVITDTQYF	TGCGCCAGCAGCCAAGGACGCGGGGTAATCACAGATACGCAGTATTTT
TRBD1	TRBV10-2	TRBJ1-2	-	CASTPRDRDIFGYTF	TGCGCCAGCACCCCCCGGGACAGGGATATTTTTGGCTACACCTTC
-	TRBV10-3	TRBJ2-3	few	CAIRESGLFRGWTDTQYF	TGTGCCATCAGAGAGTCAGGGCTTTTTCGGGGATGGACAGATACGCAGTATTTT
TRBD1	TRBV20-1	TRBJ1-1	-	CSADRDRGTEAFF	TGCAGTGCTGACCGGGACAGGGGGACTGAAGCTTTCTTT
TRBD1	TRBV28	TRBJ1-5	few	CASTRDRASNQPQHF	TGTGCCAGCACCCGGGACAGAGCGTCTAATCAGCCCCAGCATTTT
TRBD2	TRBV25-1	TRBJ2-7	-	CASSRAGGRYEQYF	TGTGCCAGCAGTCGGGCGGGAGGGAGGTACGAGCAGTACTTC
-	TRBV6-1	TRBJ2-1	few	CASRAGRYTYNEQFF	TGTGCCAGCAGGGCAGGTCGTTATACCTACAATGAGCAGTTCTTC
-	TRBV12-3/TRBV12-4	TRBJ2-7	-	CASSWGTNYEQYF	TGTGCCAGCAGTTGGGGGACCAACTACGAGCAGTACTTC
TRBD1	TRBV28	TRBJ2-7	-	CASSSLRDRGYEQYF	TGTGCCAGCAGCAGCCTTCGGGACAGGGGTTACGAGCAGTACTTC
-	TRBV6-5	TRBJ1-1	few	CASSLNRQYQMNTEAFF	TGTGCCAGCAGTTTAAACAGACAGTATCAAATGAACACTGAAGCTTTCTTT
-	TRBV6-2/TRBV6-3	TRBJ1-5	few	CASSDPGALGNQPQHF	TGTGCCAGCAGTGACCCGGGGGCGTTGGGGAATCAGCCCCAGCATTTT
-	TRBV7-2	TRBJ2-1	once	CASSFKTGEQFF	TGTGCCAGCAGCTTTAAGACGGGGGAGCAGTTCTTC
-	TRBV12-3/TRBV12-4	TRBJ2-2	-	CASSLTMGQNTGELFF	TGTGCCAGCAGTTTAACAATGGGGCAAAACACCGGGGAGCTGTTTTTT
TRBD2	TRBV20-1	TRBJ2-2	many	CSAGLAGYTGELFF	TGCAGTGCTGGTCTAGCGGGGTACACCGGGGAGCTGTTTTTT
TRBD1	TRBV2	TRBJ2-2	many	CASSPRSGGTGELFF	TGTGCCAGCAGCCCCCGATCAGGGGGCACCGGGGAGCTGTTTTTT
-	TRBV7-8	TRBJ2-7	few	CASSLGDGGNYEQYF	TGTGCCAGCAGCTTGGGGGACGGAGGAAACTACGAGCAGTACTTC
-	TRBV5-6	TRBJ1-3	-	CASTLGFGNTIYF	TGTGCCAGCACCTTGGGATTTGGAAACACCATATATTTT
TRBD1	TRBV20-1	TRBJ2-1	few	CSAALPGQGTYNEQFF	TGCAGTGCTGCCCTACCGGGACAGGGAACCTACAATGAGCAGTTCTTC
TRBD1	TRBV7-3	TRBJ2-5	-	CASSPPGGTQYF	TGTGCCAGCAGCCCCCCAGGGGGGACCCAGTACTTC
-	TRBV6-5	TRBJ1-1	few	CASRLLLRTEAFF	TGTGCCAGCAGGCTCCTCCTGCGGACCGAAGCTTTCTTT
-	TRBV5-1	TRBJ1-1	few	CASSLFGEGRNEAFF	TGCGCCAGCAGCTTGTTTGGGGAAGGTCGCAATGAAGCTTTCTTT
TRBD1	TRBV24-1	TRBJ1-5	-	CATSSSGGRSNQPQHF	TGTGCCACCAGTTCTTCAGGGGGCAGGAGCAATCAGCCCCAGCATTTT
TRBD1	TRBV12-3/TRBV12-4	TRBJ1-5	-	CASSHLDRQPQHF	TGTGCCAGCAGTCACCTGGACAGGCAGCCCCAGCATTTT
-	TRBV27	TRBJ2-7	-	CASSPARGRPSYEQYF	TGTGCCAGCAGTCCGGCAAGGGGTCGCCCTTCCTACGAGCAGTACTTC
-	TRBV6-5	TRBJ1-2	few	CASSQLAGGGNYGYTF	TGTGCCAGCAGTCAACTCGCTGGCGGGGGCAACTATGGCTACACCTTC
-	TRBV7-2	TRBJ1-3	few	CASSETGRGNTIYF	TGTGCCAGCAGCGAAACAGGGAGAGGAAACACCATATATTTT
TRBD2	TRBV2	TRBJ2-1	-	CATKGTSLDEQFF	TGTGCCACCAAGGGGACTAGCTTGGATGAGCAGTTCTTC
-	TRBV27	TRBJ2-3	-	CASSLLVPPDTQYF	TGTGCCAGCAGTTTACTAGTCCCCCCAGATACGCAGTATTTT
-	TRBV4-2	TRBJ2-3	few	CASSQDTGEAGRQYF	TGTGCCAGCAGCCAAGATACCGGGGAGGCGGGACGGCAGTATTTT
-	TRBV7-2	TRBJ2-7	many	CASSLGVFEQYF	TGTGCCAGCAGCCTCGGGGTATTCGAGCAGTACTTC
-	TRBV7-2	TRBJ2-2	many	CASSLVLIGTANTGELFF	TGTGCCAGCAGCTTAGTGCTCATAGGGACGGCGAACACCGGGGAGCTGTTTTTT
-	TRBV12-3/TRBV12-4	TRBJ2-4	-	CASSNTGNKDIQYF	TGTGCCAGCAGTAACACAGGGAATAAGGACATTCAGTACTTC
-	TRBV7-2	TRBJ2-2	-	CASSPIGAARNTGELFF	TGTGCCAGCAGCCCCATAGGGGCCGCACGGAACACCGGGGAGCTGTTTTTT
TRBD1	TRBV28	TRBJ1-5	-	CASIRQGSGQPQHF	TGTGCCAGCATCCGACAGGGAAGCGGTCAGCCCCAGCATTTT
-	TRBV20-1	TRBJ2-2	-	CSASRGPGGELFF	TGCAGTGCTAGTCGGGGCCCGGGCGGGGAGCTGTTTTTT
TRBD2	TRBV7-6	TRBJ2-2	few	CASSFAGGGRLTGELFF	TGTGCCAGCAGCTTCGCCGGCGGGGGACGGCTCACCGGGGAGCTGTTTTTT
-	TRBV15	TRBJ2-7	few	CATSRDPGTYYEQYF	TGTGCCACCAGCAGAGATCCCGGGACCTACTACGAGCAGTACTTC
-	TRBV6-2/TRBV6-3	TRBJ2-5	-	CASSYEEETQYF	TGTGCCAGCAGTTACGAAGAAGAGACCCAGTACTTC
-	TRBV12-3/TRBV12-4	TRBJ2-6	few	CASSPGANVLTF	TGTGCCAGCAGTCCCGGGGCCAACGTCCTGACTTTC